This T cell receptor beta chain is drawn from a study of siplizumab effects on memory and regulatory T cells. Regarding this clone: Its specificity is not known.

Study-wide points: No more than a minor fraction of alloreactive clones could be traced back to unstimulated subsets.

From germline, CDR1 is SGDLS and CDR2 YYNGEE. The length of the CDR3 is 12 residues. Trimming removed 3 bases from V and 4 bases from J, with 7 bases in between. Repertoires were generated with immunoSEQ multiplex PCR, while TCRdb's copy carries only in-frame clones and drops some. Here the sample spans fewer than 85,000 clones, roughly 86% being singletons. The source material was Tregs sorted from blood. This chain links TRBV9 with TRBJ1-2; D is uncertain. The source is a human donor in good health. The CDR3 here is CASSADSYGYTF. Here the CDR3 DNA reads TGTGCCAGCAGCGCCGATTCCTATGGCTACACCTTC.